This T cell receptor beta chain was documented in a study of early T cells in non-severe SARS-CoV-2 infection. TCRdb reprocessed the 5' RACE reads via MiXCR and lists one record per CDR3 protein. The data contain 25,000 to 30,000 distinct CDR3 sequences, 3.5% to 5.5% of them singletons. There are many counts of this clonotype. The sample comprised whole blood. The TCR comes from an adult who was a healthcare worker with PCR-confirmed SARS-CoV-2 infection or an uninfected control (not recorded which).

Here the CDR3 DNA reads TGCGCCAGCAGCTTGACGGTCAGAAACTACGAGCAGTACTTC. Its protein product is CASSLTVRNYEQYF. The rearrangement joins TRBV5-1 to TRBJ2-7; no reliable D call. V was trimmed by 1 base and J by 3 bases, leaving 11 bases between them. Germline CDR1 and CDR2: SGHRS and YFSETQ. This CDR3 comprises 14 residues.